The subject of this entry is one TCR beta chain. This study enrolled people aged roughly 18 to 89 from roughly 22 US geographic areas. This sample is drawn from a study of blood T cell repertoires in COVID-19. Study-wide background: PBMCs, B-cell-depleted T cells, or T cells provided the cDNA or gDNA that made up the material.

Libraries were prepared by immunoSEQ multiplex PCR; TCRdb keeps only in-frame clonotypes and omits some of them. The sample has fewer than 250,000 clones, around nine tenths seen once; the top ten hold approximately 7.3%. CDR1 PRHDT and CDR2 FYEKMQ come from the germline V gene (reference sequence). V lost 0 bases to trimming and J lost 6 bases, with 6 bases between them. CDR3 size: 13 residues. The V and J genes are TRBV13 and TRBJ2-1, with no clear D. The sequence derives from a man aged 25-45 years in a cohort exposed to, infected with or recovered from COVID-19 (not recorded which). Sequencing input: PBMCs or T cells enriched from blood (not recorded which). The CDR3 region has the DNA TGTGCCAGCAGCTTAGGACCCGGCAATGAGCAGTTCTTC. Protein sequence: CASSLGPGNEQFF. The full variable domain, with the rest looked up from reference TRBV13 and TRBJ2-1, is AAGVIQSPRHLIKEKRETATLKCYPIPRHDTVYWYQQGPGQDPQFLISFYEKMQSDKGSIPDRFSAQQFSDYHSELNMSSLELGDSALYFCASSLGPGNEQFFGPGTRLTVL.